These 16 T cell receptor beta chains originate from one sample sequenced in a study of blood T cell repertoires in COVID-19. Assay: immunoSEQ multiplex PCR; the TCRdb copy retains only in-frame clones and omits some. The sample yields about 200,000 clones, around 89% seen once. Sequenced material: PBMCs or T cells enriched from blood (not recorded which). These receptor sequences come from a woman aged 18-29 years who had recovered from COVID-19.

V and J are TRBV19 and TRBJ2-3; D is unresolved. CDR3 length: 14 amino acids. Between the trimmed V and J ends, which lost 0 bases and 6 bases, there was a span of 10 bases. The germline gives CDR1 LNHDA, CDR2 SQIVND (reference sequence). The CDR3 reads CASSIESPIDTQYF. The CDR3 DNA sequence: TGTGCCAGTAGTATAGAGTCCCCCATTGATACGCAGTATTTT.

This sequence joins TRBV6-2 or TRBV6-3 and TRBJ2-5, with a tentative D call TRBD2 (6 bases). The germline V gene has CDR1 MNHEY and CDR2 SVGEGT. This CDR3 spans 17 amino acids. Trimming pared 5 bases from V and 4 bases from J, leaving 23 bases between. The CDR3 sequence: CASSQGRTGTGGETQYF. The CDR3, as DNA: TGTGCCAGCAGTCAAGGACGGACGGGCACCGGGGGAGAGACCCAGTACTTC.

V and J are TRBV18 and TRBJ1-2; D unresolved. Germline V gives CDR1 KGHSH, CDR2 LQKENI. The CDR3 extends over 15 amino acids. Trimming left V 3 bases short and J 3 bases short, with 14 bases between. The CDR3 spells CASSPPGGRDYGYTF. CDR3 bases: TGTGCCAGCTCACCCCCGGGAGGGAGGGACTATGGCTACACCTTC. The whole variable domain, filled in from reference TRBV18 and TRBJ1-2, reads NAGVMQNPRHLVRRRGQEARLRCSPMKGHSHVYWYRQLPEEGLKFMVYLQKENIIDESGMPKERFSAEFPKEGPSILRIQQVVRGDSAAYFCASSPPGGRDYGYTFGSGTRLTVV.

The rearrangement joins TRBV7-2 to TRBJ1-4, with 9 positions matching TRBD1. V lost 5 bases and J lost 10; bases outside the gene matches: 11. CDR1 and CDR2 (germline): SGHTA, FQGNSA. This CDR3 has 15 residues. CDR3 DNA: TGTGCCAGCAGCCCGTCCCGGACAGGGGTACGAAAACTGTTTTTT. The encoded protein is CASSPSRTGVRKLFF. The entire variable domain, with the rest obtained from reference TRBV7-2 and TRBJ1-4, is as follows: GAGVSQSPSNKVTEKGKDVELRCDPISGHTALYWYRQSLGQGLEFLIYFQGNSAPDKSGLPSDRFSAERTGGSVSTLTIQRTQQEDSAVYLCASSPSRTGVRKLFFGSGTQLSVL.

The J gene is TRBJ2-1, the V gene TRBV27; the match to TRBD1 covers 7 bases. CDR1 and CDR2 (germline): MNHEY, SMNVEV (reference sequence). There are 14 residues in the CDR3. The trim removed 4 bases at V and 0 bases at J, leaving 0 bases unmatched. CDR3 in DNA: TGTGCCAGCAGTTCAGGGGGCTCCTACAATGAGCAGTTCTTC. Encoded protein: CASSSGGSYNEQFF.

J is TRBJ1-1 and V is TRBV5-1; possibly TRBD1 for D (5 bases). The CDR3 runs 13 residues. Germline V gives CDR1 SGHRS, CDR2 YFSETQ. Trimming pared 3 bases from V and 8 bases from J, leaving 14 bases between. Here the CDR3 reads CASSSGTGGEAFF. CDR3 DNA: TGCGCCAGCAGCTCCGGGACGGGAGGGGAAGCTTTCTTT.

V usage is TRBV7-8 and J usage is TRBJ1-1; possibly TRBD1 for D (5 bases). The germline V gene encodes CDR1 SGHVS and CDR2 FQNEAQ. The CDR3 sequence is 15 residues long. V gave up 4 bases and J gave up 4 bases, with 16 bases separating them. This CDR3 is CASSSNRFGGTEAFF. Here the CDR3 DNA reads TGTGCCAGCAGCTCGAACAGGTTCGGGGGCACTGAAGCTTTCTTT.

The gene calls are TRBV5-1 and TRBJ1-1, with TRBD1 matching over 7 bases. Per the germline V gene, CDR1 is SGHRS and CDR2 is YFSETQ. V was clipped by 2 bases and J by 11 bases; unmatched bases: 3. This CDR3 has 11 residues. The CDR3, as DNA: TGCGCCAGCAGCTTACAGGGGAGGGCTTTCTTT. It translates to CASSLQGRAFF.

V gene TRBV7-2 combines with J gene TRBJ1-6; 8 bases fit TRBD1. V gave up 5 bases and J gave up 11 bases; unmatched junction bases: 8. Germline CDR1 is SGHTA and CDR2 is FQGNSA. The CDR3 covers 14 residues. The CDR3 loop is CASSRDRGKPPLHF. CDR3 DNA sequence: TGTGCCAGCAGCAGAGACAGGGGTAAGCCACCCCTCCACTTT.

The chain joins TRBV7-2 to TRBJ1-4; 8 nucleotides line up with TRBD1. CDR1 SGHTA and CDR2 FQGNSA come from the germline V gene. The CDR3 is made up of 14 amino acids. The trim removed 4 bases at V and 7 bases at J, leaving 5 bases unmatched. The chain's CDR3 is CASSSRGHSEKLFF. DNA of the CDR3: TGTGCCAGCAGCTCCAGGGGGCATAGTGAAAAACTGTTTTTT.

CDR3 DNA sequence: TGTGCCAGCAGCTTTTTCTGGGGGGAGAATGAGCAGTTCTTC. Translated: CASSFFWGENEQFF. The chain has TRBV14 and TRBJ2-1, with TRBD2 as a possible D gene (6 bases). Germline CDR1 and CDR2: SGHDN and FVKESK. The CDR3 covers 14 residues. V dropped 5 bases and J dropped 7 bases, with 15 bases sitting between them.

This chain joins TRBV29-1 and TRBJ2-2; D is uncertain. The ends were cut back, 7 bases at V and 0 bases at J, with 9 bases in the middle. The CDR3 loop spans 13 amino acids. Per the germline V gene, CDR1 is SQVTM and CDR2 is ANQGSEA. CDR3 in DNA: TGCAGCGGCCACTACACGAACACCGGGGAGCTGTTTTTT. Translating gives CSGHYTNTGELFF.

The chain couples TRBV2 to TRBJ1-2; D is perhaps TRBD1 (5 bases). CDR1 and CDR2 from the germline V gene are SNHLY and FYNNEI. V lost 0 bases and J 8 bases, leaving 10 bases between the germline ends. The CDR3 sequence is 13 residues long. This CDR3 reads CASSEARVWGYTF. The CDR3 nucleotides read TGTGCCAGCAGTGAAGCCAGGGTGTGGGGCTACACCTTC.

The rearrangement uses TRBV30 and TRBJ1-4, with TRBD1 matching 10 bases. The CDR3 sequence is 14 residues long. The germline V gene has CDR1 GTSNPN and CDR2 SVGIG (reference sequence). V shed 4 bases and J 7 bases; nucleotides not matched to a gene: 6. The DNA for the CDR3 is TGTGCCTGGACCTCCGGGACAGGGGTTGAAAAACTGTTTTTT. It is translated as CAWTSGTGVEKLFF.

The rearrangement joins TRBV4-1 to TRBJ2-7; 9 bases fit TRBD2. The V gene end was trimmed by 1 base and the J gene end by 1 base; junction bases not matched to a gene: 11. The CDR3 has 18 amino acids. The V gene's germline CDR1 is MGHRA and CDR2 YSYEKL. The CDR3 nucleotides are TGCGCCAGCAGCCAAGTGGTTAGTAGCGGGGGACAATCCTACGAGCAGTACTTC. Amino acid sequence: CASSQVVSSGGQSYEQYF.

This sequence joins TRBV6-5 and TRBJ1-5; possible D gene TRBD1, 6 bases. The CDR3 contains 16 residues. Germline V gene sequence: CDR1 MNHEY, CDR2 SVGAGI. Trimming shortened V by 2 bases and J by 3 bases, and 14 bases separated the two germline ends. The CDR3 DNA is TGTGCCAGCAGTTACGGACCACAGGGCCCCAATCAGCCCCAGCATTTT. Translated: CASSYGPQGPNQPQHF.